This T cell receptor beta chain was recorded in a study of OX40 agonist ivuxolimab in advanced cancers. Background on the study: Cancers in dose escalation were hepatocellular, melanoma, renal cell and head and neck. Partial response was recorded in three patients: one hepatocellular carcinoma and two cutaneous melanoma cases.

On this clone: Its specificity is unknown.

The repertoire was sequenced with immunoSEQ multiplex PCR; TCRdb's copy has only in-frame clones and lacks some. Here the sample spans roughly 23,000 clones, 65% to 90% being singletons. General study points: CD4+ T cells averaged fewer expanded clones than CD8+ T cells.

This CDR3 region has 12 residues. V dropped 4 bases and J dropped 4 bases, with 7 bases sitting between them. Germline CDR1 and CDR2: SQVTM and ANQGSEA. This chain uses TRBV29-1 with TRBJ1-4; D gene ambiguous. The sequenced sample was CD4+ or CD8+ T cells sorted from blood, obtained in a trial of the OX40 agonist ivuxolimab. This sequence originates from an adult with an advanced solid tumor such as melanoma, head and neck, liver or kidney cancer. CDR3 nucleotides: TGCAGCGTTGTTCTGGATAATGAAAAACTGTTTTTT. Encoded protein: CSVVLDNEKLFF.